This entry lists 5 T cell receptor beta chains sequenced from one sample in a study of T cell responses to AZD1222 COVID-19 vaccine. Method: immunoSEQ multiplex PCR; TCRdb's copy keeps in-frame clones and lacks some. The sample consists of approximately 90,000 clones, 80% to 90% of them appearing once. The input for sequencing was peripheral blood, taken on day 0 of AZD1222 vaccination. The receptors shown here come from an adult in good health.

The V call is TRBV7-3, the J call TRBJ2-3; D is perhaps TRBD1 (5 bases). V lost 5 bases and J 3 bases, leaving 15 bases between the germline ends. This CDR3 is built from 15 residues. Germline V lookup: CDR1 SGHTA, CDR2 FQGTGA. The CDR3 loop is CASSLQVGETDTQYF. The CDR3 bases are TGTGCCAGCAGCCTACAGGTTGGCGAGACAGATACGCAGTATTTT.

The chain uses TRBV11-2 and TRBJ1-1; 9 bases are shared with TRBD1. This CDR3 has 15 residues. V lost 3 bases and J lost 4; bases outside the gene matches: 6. CDR1 and CDR2 from the germline V gene are SGHAT and FQNNGV. The CDR3 sequence is CASSFGGTGPTEAFF. CDR3 nucleotide sequence: TGTGCCAGCAGCTTCGGGGGGACAGGGCCCACTGAAGCTTTCTTT.

The genes are TRBV11-2 and TRBJ2-1; TRBD2 matches at 10 bases. Germline values: CDR1 SGHAT, CDR2 FQNNGV. The CDR3 has 15 residues. J lost 4 bases, V lost 6 bases, and 6 bases had no gene match. CDR3 in amino acids: CASRTTSGVYNEQFF. The CDR3 bases are TGTGCCAGCAGGACTACTAGCGGGGTTTACAATGAGCAGTTCTTC. Combining the CDR3 with reference TRBV11-2 and TRBJ2-1 gives the whole variable domain EAGVAQSPRYKIIEKRQSVAFWCNPISGHATLYWYQQILGQGPKLLIQFQNNGVVDDSQLPKDRFSAERLKGVDSTLKIQPAKLEDSAVYLCASRTTSGVYNEQFFGPGTRLTVL.

The rearrangement joins TRBV7-3 to TRBJ2-3, with TRBD1 matching over 7 bases. The CDR3 extends over 15 amino acids. The trim removed 5 bases at V and 1 base at J, leaving 6 bases unmatched. Germline CDR1 reads SGHTA; CDR2 reads FQGTGA. The CDR3: CASSQYRGGTDTQYF. CDR3 DNA: TGTGCCAGCAGCCAATACAGGGGCGGCACAGATACGCAGTATTTT.

The J gene is TRBJ2-6, the V gene TRBV27, with D unclear. With 5 bases removed from V and 2 bases from J, the gap between germline ends came to 16 bases. Germline CDR1 reads MNHEY; CDR2 reads SMNVEV (reference sequence). CDR3 size: 17 residues. CDR3: CASSNPRLNPGANVLTF. The CDR3, as DNA: TGTGCCAGCAGTAATCCCCGACTTAACCCTGGGGCCAACGTCCTGACTTTC.